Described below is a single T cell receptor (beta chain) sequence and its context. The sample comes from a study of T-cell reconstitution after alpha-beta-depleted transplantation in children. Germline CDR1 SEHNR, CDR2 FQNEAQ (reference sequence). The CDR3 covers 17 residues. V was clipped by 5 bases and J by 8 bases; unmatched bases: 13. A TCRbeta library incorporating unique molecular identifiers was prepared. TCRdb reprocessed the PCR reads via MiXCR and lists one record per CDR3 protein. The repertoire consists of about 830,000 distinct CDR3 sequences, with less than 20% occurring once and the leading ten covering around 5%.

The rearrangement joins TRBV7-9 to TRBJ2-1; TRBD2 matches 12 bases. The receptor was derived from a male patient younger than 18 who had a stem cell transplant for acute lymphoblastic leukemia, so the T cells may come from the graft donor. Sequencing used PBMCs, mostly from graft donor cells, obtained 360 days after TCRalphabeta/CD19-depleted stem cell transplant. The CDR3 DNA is TGTGCCAGCAGCCCTCTGACTAGCGGGAGTATTTTCCATGAGCAGTTCTTC. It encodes CASSPLTSGSIFHEQFF.